This T cell receptor (beta chain) was observed in a study of blood T cell repertoires in COVID-19. Ages ranged from about 18 to 89 years, with residence in around 24 US areas. V dropped 2 bases and J dropped 1 base, with 14 bases sitting between them. The CDR3 is 16 amino acids. CDR1 and CDR2 (germline): MNHEY, SVGAGI. Sequencing used immunoSEQ multiplex PCR; TCRdb keeps in-frame clones, though not all of them. This sample has about 200,000 clones, with about 88% found just once. The sequenced material came from PBMCs or T cells enriched from blood (not recorded which). V is TRBV6-5 and J is TRBJ2-5, with D tentatively TRBD2 (6 bases). The clonotype originates from a woman aged 40-49 years in a cohort exposed to, infected with or recovered from COVID-19 (not recorded which). The DNA of the CDR3 is TGTGCCAGCAGTTACAAACGGAGGGGCAGCCAAGAGACCCAGTACTTC. Its translation: CASSYKRRGSQETQYF.